The present TCR beta chain was sequenced within a study of control samples from healthy donors and cancer patients. TCRdb keeps only in-frame clones here, not all; method: immunoSEQ multiplex PCR. The table has 95,000 to 120,000 clones, 82% seen once. The V gene's germline CDR1 is LNHDA and CDR2 SQIVND (reference sequence). V gave up 7 bases and J gave up 0 bases, with 16 bases separating them. The CDR3 contains 16 residues. The sequence was collected from a young man in good health. The source material was blood. V gene TRBV19 combines with J gene TRBJ1-3, with a tentative D call TRBD1 (5 bases). The CDR3 DNA is TGTGCCAGTAAAGGGGCGGGCTTATCCTCTGGAAACACCATATATTTT. Translated, it gives CASKGAGLSSGNTIYF.